This T cell receptor beta chain was documented in a study of T cells in Graves' hyperthyroidism and ophthalmopathy. Study-level results: The majority of expanded thyroid clonotypes above 0.001 also appeared in blood. Model-based prediction identified ophthalmopathy a median roughly 6.1 months prior to its onset.

With regard to this clonotype: What it binds is unknown.

Amplification of TCR beta CDR3 regions used RNA as the template. The primer set for the first-round RT-PCR of the TCR CDR3 was HTBI. One entry per CDR3 protein results from TCRdb running MiXCR on the multiplex PCR reads. The table includes some 770,000 distinct CDR3 sequences, around 15% detected once. This CDR3 is 12 amino acids long. The ends were cut back, 6 bases at V and 5 bases at J, with 10 bases in the middle. These patients, aged 18 to 65, had recently diagnosed hyperthyroidism lasting under 2 months. The V call is TRBV12-3 or TRBV12-4, the J call TRBJ1-1; D is unclear. Sequenced material: blood. The receptor was derived from a man between 18 and 29 years old with Graves' hyperthyroidism. CDR3 DNA sequence: TGTGCCAGCAGCCCCGCCGCAACTGAAGCTTTCTTT. Protein product: CASSPAATEAFF.